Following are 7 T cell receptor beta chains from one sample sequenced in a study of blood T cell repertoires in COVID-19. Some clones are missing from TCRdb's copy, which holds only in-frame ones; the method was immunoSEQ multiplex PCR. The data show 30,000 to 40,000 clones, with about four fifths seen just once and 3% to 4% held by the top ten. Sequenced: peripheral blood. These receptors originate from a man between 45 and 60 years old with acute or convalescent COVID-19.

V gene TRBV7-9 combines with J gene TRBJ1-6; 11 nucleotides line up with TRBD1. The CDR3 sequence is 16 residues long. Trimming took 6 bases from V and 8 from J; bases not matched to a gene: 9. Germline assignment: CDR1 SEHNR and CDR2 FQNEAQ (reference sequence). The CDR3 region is CASSGPGGQGDSPLHF. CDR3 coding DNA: TGTGCCAGCAGTGGCCCCGGGGGACAGGGGGATTCACCCCTCCACTTT. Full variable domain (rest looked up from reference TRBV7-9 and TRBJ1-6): DTGVSQNPRHKITKRGQNVTFRCDPISEHNRLYWYRQTLGQGPEFLTYFQNEAQLEKSRLLSDRFSAERPKGSFSTLEIQRTEQGDSAMYLCASSGPGGQGDSPLHFGNGTRLTVT.

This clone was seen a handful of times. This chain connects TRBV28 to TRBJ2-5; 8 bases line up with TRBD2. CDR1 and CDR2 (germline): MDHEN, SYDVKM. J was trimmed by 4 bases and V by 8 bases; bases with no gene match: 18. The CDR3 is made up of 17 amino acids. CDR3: CASCGDGTRRRGETQYF. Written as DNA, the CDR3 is TGTGCCAGCTGTGGGGACGGGACTAGGAGGCGCGGAGAGACCCAGTACTTC.

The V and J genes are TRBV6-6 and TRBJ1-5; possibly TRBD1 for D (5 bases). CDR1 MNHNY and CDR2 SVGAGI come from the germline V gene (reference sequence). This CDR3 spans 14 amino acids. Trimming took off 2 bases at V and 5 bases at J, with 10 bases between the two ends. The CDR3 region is CASSYGGADQPQHF. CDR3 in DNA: TGTGCCAGCAGTTACGGAGGGGCGGATCAGCCCCAGCATTTT.

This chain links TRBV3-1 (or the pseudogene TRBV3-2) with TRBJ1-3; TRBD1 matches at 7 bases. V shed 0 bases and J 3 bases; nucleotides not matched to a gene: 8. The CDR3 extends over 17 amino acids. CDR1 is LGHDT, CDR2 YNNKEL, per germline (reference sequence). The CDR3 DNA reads TGTGCCAGCAGCCAAGATGAGACAGGGTTCCGTGGAAACACCATATATTTT. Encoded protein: CASSQDETGFRGNTIYF.

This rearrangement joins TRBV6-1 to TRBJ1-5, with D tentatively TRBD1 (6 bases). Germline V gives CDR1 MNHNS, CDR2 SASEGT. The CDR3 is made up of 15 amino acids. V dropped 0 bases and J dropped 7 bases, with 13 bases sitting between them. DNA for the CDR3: TGTGCCAGCAGTGAAGCCAGACAGGTTTGGCAGCCCCAGCATTTT. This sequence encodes CASSEARQVWQPQHF.

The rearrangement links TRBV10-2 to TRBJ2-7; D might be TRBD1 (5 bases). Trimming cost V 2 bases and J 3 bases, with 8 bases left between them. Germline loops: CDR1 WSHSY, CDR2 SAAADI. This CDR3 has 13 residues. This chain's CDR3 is CASSEGHYYEQYF. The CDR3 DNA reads TGCGCCAGCAGTGAGGGACATTACTACGAGCAGTACTTC.

The CDR3: CASSRDRSNQPQHF. The CDR3 bases are TGTGCCAGCAGTCGGGACAGGTCAAATCAGCCCCAGCATTTT. The rearrangement uses TRBV3-1 (or the pseudogene TRBV3-2) and TRBJ1-5; 8 positions match TRBD1. J gave up 4 bases and V 6 bases, and 5 bases lay outside the gene matches. Looked up from germline, CDR1 is LGHDT and CDR2 is YNNKEL (reference sequence). The CDR3 sequence is 14 residues long.